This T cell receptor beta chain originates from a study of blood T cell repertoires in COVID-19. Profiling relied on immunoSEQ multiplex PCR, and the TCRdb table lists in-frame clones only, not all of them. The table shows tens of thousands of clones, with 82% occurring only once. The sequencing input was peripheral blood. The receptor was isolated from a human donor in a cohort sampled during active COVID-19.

The CDR3 here is CASSPWAGQETQYF. The CDR3 DNA is TGTGCCAGCAGCCCCTGGGCGGGGCAAGAGACCCAGTACTTC. This chain uses TRBV7-2 with TRBJ2-5; maybe TRBD2 (6 bases). V was cut by 5 bases and J by 2 bases, with 12 bases left in between. Germline V lookup: CDR1 SGHTA, CDR2 FQGNSA. The CDR3 is 14 residues long. Filled out from reference TRBV7-2 and TRBJ2-5, the complete variable domain reads GAGVSQSPSNKVTEKGKDVELRCDPISGHTALYWYRQSLGQGLEFLIYFQGNSAPDKSGLPSDRFSAERTGGSVSTLTIQRTQQEDSAVYLCASSPWAGQETQYFGPGTRLLVL.